This T cell receptor beta chain originates from a study of OX40 agonist ivuxolimab in advanced cancers. Study-level points and caveats: Some nonresponders also had low normalized T-cell clonal expansion. Doses of 0.1 to 3.0 mg/kg were accompanied by clonal expansion of CD4+ and CD8+ blood T cells by week 6.

Germline values: CDR1 LNHNV, CDR2 YYDKDF (reference sequence). The CDR3 extends over 15 amino acids. The V end was cut by 0 bases, the J end by 3 bases, with 9 bases between. With respect to this clone: Its cognate antigen is unknown. Other nucleotide sequences from this sample produce the same CDR3.

Assay: immunoSEQ multiplex PCR; the TCRdb copy retains only in-frame clones and omits some. This sample yields tens of thousands of clones, of which about 86% are seen a single time; about 2.4% belongs to the top ten. The rearrangement links TRBV15 to TRBJ1-5; D remains unclear. Sequencing used CD4+ or CD8+ T cells sorted from blood, obtained in a trial of the OX40 agonist ivuxolimab. The receptor comes from an adult with an advanced solid tumor such as melanoma, head and neck, liver or kidney cancer. CDR3 sequence (DNA): TGTGCCACCAGCAGAGATAAAGGATTCAATCAGCCCCAGCATTTT. It codes for CATSRDKGFNQPQHF.